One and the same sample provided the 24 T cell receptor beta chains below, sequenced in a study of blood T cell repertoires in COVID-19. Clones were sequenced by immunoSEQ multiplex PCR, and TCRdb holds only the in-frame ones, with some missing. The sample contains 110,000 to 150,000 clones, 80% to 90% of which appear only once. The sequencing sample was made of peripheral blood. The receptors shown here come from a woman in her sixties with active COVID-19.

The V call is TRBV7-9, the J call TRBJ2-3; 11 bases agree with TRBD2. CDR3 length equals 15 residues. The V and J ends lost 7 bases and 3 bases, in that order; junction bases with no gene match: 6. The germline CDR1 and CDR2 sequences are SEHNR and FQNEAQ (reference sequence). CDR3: CASTLTSGMTDTQYF. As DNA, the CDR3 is TGTGCCAGCACACTGACTAGCGGGATGACAGATACGCAGTATTTT.

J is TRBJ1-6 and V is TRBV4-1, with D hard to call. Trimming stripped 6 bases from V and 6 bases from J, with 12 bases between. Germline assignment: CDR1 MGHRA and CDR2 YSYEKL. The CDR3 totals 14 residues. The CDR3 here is CASSNKVSNSPLHF. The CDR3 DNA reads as TGCGCCAGCAGTAACAAAGTTTCTAATTCACCCCTCCACTTT.

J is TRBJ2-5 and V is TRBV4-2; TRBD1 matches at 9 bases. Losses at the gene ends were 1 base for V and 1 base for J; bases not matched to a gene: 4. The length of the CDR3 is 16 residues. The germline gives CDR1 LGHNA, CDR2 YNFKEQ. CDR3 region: CASSQVHRGLQETQYF. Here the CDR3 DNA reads TGTGCCAGCAGCCAAGTTCACAGGGGGCTCCAAGAGACCCAGTACTTC.

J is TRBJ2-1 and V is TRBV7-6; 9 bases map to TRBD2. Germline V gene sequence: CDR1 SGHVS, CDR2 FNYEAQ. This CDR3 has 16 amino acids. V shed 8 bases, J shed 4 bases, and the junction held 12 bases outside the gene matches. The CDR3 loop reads CASENSGSGLYNEQFF. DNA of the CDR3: TGTGCCAGCGAGAATAGCGGGAGCGGTTTATACAATGAGCAGTTCTTC.

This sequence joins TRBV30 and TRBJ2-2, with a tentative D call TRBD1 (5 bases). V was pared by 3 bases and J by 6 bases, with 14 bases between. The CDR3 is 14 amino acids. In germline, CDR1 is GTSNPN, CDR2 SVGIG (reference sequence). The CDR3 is CAWRPAQAAGELFF. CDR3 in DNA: TGTGCCTGGAGACCCGCACAGGCGGCCGGGGAGCTGTTTTTT.

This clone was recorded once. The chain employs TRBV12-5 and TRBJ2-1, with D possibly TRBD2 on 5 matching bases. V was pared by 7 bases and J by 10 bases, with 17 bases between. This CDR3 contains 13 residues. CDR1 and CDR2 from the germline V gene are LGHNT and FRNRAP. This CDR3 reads CASAPMGAEEQFF. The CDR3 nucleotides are TGTGCTAGTGCCCCCATGGGAGCGGAAGAGCAGTTCTTC.

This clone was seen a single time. Here the CDR3 DNA reads TGCGCCAGCAGCTTGGATATTGCTAGCGGCACAGATACGCAGTATTTT. It is translated as CASSLDIASGTDTQYF. The chain combines TRBV5-1 with TRBJ2-3, with D possibly matching TRBD2 (6 bases). This CDR3 has 16 residues. V was shortened by 0 bases and J by 1 base, with 12 bases between the two germline ends. CDR1 SGHRS and CDR2 YFSETQ come from the germline V gene.

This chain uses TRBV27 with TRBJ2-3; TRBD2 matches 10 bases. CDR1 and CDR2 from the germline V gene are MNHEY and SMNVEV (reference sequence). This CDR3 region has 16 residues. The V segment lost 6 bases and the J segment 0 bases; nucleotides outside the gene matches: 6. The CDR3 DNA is TGTGCCAGCAGGAGACTAGCGGGCTTTAGCACAGATACGCAGTATTTT. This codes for CASRRLAGFSTDTQYF.

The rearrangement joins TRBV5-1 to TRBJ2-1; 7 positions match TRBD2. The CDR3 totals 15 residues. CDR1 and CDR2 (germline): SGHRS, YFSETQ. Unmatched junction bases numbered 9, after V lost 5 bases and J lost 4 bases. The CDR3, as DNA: TGCGCCAGCAGGCAAGCTAGCGGACCATACAATGAGCAGTTCTTC. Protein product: CASRQASGPYNEQFF.

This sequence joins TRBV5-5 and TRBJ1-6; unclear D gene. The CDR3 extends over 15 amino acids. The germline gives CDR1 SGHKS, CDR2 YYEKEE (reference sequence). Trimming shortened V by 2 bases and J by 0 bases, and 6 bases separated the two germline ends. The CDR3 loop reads CASSLSSSYNSPLHF. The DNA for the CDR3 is TGTGCCAGCAGCTTAAGTAGCTCCTATAATTCACCCCTCCACTTT.

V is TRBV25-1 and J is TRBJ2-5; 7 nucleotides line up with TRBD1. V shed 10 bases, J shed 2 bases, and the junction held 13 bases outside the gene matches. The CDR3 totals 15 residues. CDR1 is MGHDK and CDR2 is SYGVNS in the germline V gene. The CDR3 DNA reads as TGTGCCATCAGCCCGACAGGGATGGGACAAGAGACCCAGTACTTC. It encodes CAISPTGMGQETQYF.

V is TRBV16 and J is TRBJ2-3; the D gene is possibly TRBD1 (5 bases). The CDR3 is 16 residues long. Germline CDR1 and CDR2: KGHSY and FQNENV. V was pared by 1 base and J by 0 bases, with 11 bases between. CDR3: CASSQYGQLSTDTQYF. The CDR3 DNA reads TGTGCCAGCAGCCAATATGGACAACTTAGCACAGATACGCAGTATTTT.

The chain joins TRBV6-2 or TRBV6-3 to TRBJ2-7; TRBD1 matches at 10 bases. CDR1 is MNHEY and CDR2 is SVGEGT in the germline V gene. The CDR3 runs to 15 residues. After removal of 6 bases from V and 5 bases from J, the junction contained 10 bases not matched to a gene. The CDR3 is CASSSGQGLLHEQYF. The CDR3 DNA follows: TGTGCCAGCAGCTCGGGACAGGGGCTTTTACACGAGCAGTACTTC.

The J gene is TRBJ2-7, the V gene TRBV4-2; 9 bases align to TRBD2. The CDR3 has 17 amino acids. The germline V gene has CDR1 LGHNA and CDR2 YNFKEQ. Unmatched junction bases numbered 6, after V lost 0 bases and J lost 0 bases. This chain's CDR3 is CASSQDAAGGVSYEQYF. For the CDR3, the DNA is TGTGCCAGCAGCCAAGACGCGGCGGGAGGGGTCTCCTACGAGCAGTACTTC.

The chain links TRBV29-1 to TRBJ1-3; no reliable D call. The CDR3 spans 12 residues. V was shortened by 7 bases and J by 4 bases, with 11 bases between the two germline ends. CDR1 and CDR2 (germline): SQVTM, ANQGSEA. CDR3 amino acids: CSGTTGGNTIYF. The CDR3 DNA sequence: TGCAGCGGGACGACGGGAGGAAACACCATATATTTT.

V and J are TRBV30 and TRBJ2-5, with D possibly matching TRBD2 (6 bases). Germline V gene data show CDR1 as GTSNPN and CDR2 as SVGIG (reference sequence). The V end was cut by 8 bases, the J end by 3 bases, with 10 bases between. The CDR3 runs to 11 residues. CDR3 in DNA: TGTGCCCAAGGAGGGGAAGAGACCCAGTACTTC. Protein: CAQGGEETQYF.

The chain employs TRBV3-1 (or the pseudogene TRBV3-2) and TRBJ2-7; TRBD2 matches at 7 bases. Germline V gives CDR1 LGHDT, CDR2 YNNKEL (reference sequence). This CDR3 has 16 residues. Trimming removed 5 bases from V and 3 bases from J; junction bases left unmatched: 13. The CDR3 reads CASSWGGRGDRYEQYF. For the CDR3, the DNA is TGTGCCAGCAGCTGGGGGGGGAGAGGGGATCGCTACGAGCAGTACTTC.

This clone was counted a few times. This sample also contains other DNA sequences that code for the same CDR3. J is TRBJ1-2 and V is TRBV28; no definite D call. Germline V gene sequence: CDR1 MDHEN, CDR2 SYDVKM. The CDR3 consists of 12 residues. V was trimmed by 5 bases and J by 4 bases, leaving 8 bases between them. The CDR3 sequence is CASSLGSYGYTF. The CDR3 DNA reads TGTGCCAGCAGTCTAGGAAGCTATGGCTACACCTTC.

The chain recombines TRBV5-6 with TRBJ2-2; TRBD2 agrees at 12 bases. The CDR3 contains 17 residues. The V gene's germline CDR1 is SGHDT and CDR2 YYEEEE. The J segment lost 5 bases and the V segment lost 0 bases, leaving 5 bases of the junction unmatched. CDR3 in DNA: TGTGCCAGCAGCTTGGGACTAGCGGGAGTCAGGACCGGGGAGCTGTTTTTT. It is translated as CASSLGLAGVRTGELFF.

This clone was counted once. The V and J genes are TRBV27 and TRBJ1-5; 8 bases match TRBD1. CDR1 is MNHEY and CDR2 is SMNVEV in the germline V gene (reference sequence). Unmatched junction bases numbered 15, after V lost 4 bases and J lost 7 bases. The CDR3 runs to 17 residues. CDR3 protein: CASSSGQGSFLGQPQHF. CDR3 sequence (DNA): TGTGCCAGCAGTTCTGGACAGGGCTCCTTTTTAGGGCAGCCCCAGCATTTT.

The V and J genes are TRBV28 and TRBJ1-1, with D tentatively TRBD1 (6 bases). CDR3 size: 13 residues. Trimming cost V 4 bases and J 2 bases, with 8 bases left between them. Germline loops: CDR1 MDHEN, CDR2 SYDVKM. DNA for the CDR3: TGTGCCAGCAGTTCGGGACAAAACACTGAAGCTTTCTTT. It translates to CASSSGQNTEAFF.

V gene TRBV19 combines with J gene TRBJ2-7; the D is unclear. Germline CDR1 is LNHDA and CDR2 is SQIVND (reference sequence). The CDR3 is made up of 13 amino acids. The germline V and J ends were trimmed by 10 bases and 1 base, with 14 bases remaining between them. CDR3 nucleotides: TGTGCCACCAGTCCGGGTCCGTCCTACGAGCAGTACTTC. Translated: CATSPGPSYEQYF.

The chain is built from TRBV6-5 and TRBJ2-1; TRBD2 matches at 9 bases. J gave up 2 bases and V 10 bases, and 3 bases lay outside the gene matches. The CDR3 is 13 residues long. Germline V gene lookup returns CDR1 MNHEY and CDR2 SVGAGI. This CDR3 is CAIRLAAYNEQFF. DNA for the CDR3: TGTGCCATCCGACTAGCGGCCTACAATGAGCAGTTCTTC.

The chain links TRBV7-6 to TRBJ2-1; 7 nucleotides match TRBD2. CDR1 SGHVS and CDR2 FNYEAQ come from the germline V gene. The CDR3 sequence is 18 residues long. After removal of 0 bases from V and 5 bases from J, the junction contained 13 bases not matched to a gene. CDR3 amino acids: CASSLAGWASGAHNEQFF. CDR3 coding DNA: TGTGCCAGCAGCTTAGCGGGGTGGGCTAGCGGAGCCCACAATGAGCAGTTCTTC.